The present TCR beta chain was sequenced within a study of PD-1 and CTLA-4 blockade in melanoma. The CDR3 has 13 amino acids. CDR1 and CDR2 from the germline V gene are MGHDK and SYGVNS. V dropped 1 base and J dropped 8; count of bases not matched to a gene: 0. Here immunoSEQ multiplex PCR was the method, and the copy in TCRdb shows in-frame clones only, minus some. The sample includes under 20,000 clones, around three quarters of them seen just once. The gene calls are TRBV25-1 and TRBJ1-4, with TRBD1 matching over 8 bases. Here the sequenced sample was CD8+ T cells from peripheral blood, taken from a patient given anti-PD-1 treatment. The sequence was obtained from a human donor with melanoma. The chain's CDR3 is CASSEWDREKLFF. CDR3 sequence (DNA): TGTGCCAGCAGTGAATGGGACAGGGAAAAACTGTTTTTT.